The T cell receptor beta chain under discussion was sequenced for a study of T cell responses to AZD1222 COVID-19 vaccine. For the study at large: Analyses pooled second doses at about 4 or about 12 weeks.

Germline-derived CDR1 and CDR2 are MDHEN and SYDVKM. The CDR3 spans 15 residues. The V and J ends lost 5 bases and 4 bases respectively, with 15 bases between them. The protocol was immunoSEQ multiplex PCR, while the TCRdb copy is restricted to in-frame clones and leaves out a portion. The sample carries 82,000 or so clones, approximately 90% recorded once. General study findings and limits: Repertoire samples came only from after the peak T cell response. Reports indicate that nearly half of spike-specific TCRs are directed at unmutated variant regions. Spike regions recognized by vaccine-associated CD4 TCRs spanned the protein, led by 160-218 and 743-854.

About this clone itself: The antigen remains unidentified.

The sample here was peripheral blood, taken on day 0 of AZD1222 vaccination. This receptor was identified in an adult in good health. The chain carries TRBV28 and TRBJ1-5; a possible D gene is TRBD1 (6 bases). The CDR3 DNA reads TGTGCCAGCAGTCCTCCGGGGGCCCCGAATCAGCCCCAGCATTTT. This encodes CASSPPGAPNQPQHF.